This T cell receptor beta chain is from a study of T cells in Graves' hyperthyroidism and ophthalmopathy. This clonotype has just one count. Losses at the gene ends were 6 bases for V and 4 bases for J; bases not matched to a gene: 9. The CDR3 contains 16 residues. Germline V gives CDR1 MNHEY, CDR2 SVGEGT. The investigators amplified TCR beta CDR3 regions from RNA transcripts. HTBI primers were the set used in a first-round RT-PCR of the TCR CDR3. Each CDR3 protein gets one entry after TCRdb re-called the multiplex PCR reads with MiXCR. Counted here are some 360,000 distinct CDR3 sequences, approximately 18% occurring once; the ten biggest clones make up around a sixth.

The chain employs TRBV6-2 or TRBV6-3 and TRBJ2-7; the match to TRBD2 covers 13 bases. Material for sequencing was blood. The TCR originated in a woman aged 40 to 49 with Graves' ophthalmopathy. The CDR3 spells CASSTPGLAGFYEQYF. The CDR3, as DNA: TGTGCCAGCAGCACACCGGGACTAGCGGGATTTTACGAGCAGTACTTC.